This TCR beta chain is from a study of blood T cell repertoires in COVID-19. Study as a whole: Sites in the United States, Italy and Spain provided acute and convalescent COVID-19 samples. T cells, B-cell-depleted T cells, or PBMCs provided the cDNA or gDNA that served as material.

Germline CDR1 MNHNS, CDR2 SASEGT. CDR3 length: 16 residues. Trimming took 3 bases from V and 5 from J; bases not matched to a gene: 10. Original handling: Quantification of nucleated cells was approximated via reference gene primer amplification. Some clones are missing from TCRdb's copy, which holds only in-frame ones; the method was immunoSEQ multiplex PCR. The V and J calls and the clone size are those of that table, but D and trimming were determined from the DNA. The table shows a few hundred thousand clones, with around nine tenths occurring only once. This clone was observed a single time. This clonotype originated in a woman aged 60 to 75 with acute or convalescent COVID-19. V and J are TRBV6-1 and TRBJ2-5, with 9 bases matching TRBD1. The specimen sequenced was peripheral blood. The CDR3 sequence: CASSDFGTGKGETQYF. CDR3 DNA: TGTGCCAGCAGTGACTTCGGGACAGGGAAGGGGGAGACCCAGTACTTC.